The rows below give T cell receptor beta chains drawn from one sample of a study of cytomegalovirus exposure and HLA in healthy donors. TCRdb keeps only in-frame clones here, not all; method: immunoSEQ multiplex PCR. The data hold tens of thousands of clones, with roughly 88% observed a single time. The specimen sequenced was PBMCs. These receptors all come from a man aged 30 to 39 in good health and CMV-seronegative. CDR3s include the opening cysteine and the closing phenylalanine or tryptophan. A D gene is named only where the DNA matches it firmly. Expanded clones get a size class; other rows say once, few or many, or leave the size out.

>TRBV7-2|TRBJ2-2|NA|NA
TGTGCCAGCAGCCAAGCGCTAGGTGGCCCCACCGGGGAGCTGTTTTTT
CASSQALGGPTGELFF
>TRBV19|TRBJ1-2|TRBD1|NA
TGTGCCAGTAGTACCGGCGGGACAGTCACTTATGGCTACACCTTC
CASSTGGTVTYGYTF
>TRBV28|TRBJ1-1|NA|NA
TGTGCCAGCACCCAAGGGGCCCCTGAAGCTTTCTTT
CASTQGAPEAFF
>TRBV5-4|TRBJ1-2|NA|NA
TGCGCCAGCAGCCGGGAGAGGGAATTCTATGGCTACACCTTC
CASSREREFYGYTF
>TRBV6-5|TRBJ1-2|NA|NA
TGTGCCAGCAGTTATGACAAGTATGGCTACACCTTC
CASSYDKYGYTF
>TRBV9|TRBJ2-7|NA|NA
TGTGCCAGCAGCGTAGAGGGAAGGGGGGAGCAGTACTTC
CASSVEGRGEQYF
>TRBV2|TRBJ1-1|TRBD1|NA
TGTGCCAGCAGTGAAGCGGACAGGGGACCCCCTGAAGCTTTCTTT
CASSEADRGPPEAFF
>TRBV2|TRBJ2-7|TRBD1|NA
TGTGCCAGCAGGACCGGACAGGGCTTCTACGAGCAGTACTTC
CASRTGQGFYEQYF
>TRBV2|TRBJ1-1|NA|NA
TGTGCCAGCTTCTCGACTGAAGCTTTCTTT
CASFSTEAFF
>TRBV2|TRBJ2-2|NA|NA
TGTGCCAGCAGTGAGGCGATGACTAGTATGGCTGTAGGGGAGCTGTTTTTT
CASSEAMTSMAVGELFF
>TRBV19|TRBJ1-5|TRBD1|NA
TGTGCCAGTAGTCCGTTTCCCCCGACAGGGGGCGCAGATCAGCCCCAGCATTTT
CASSPFPPTGGADQPQHF
>TRBV28|TRBJ2-1|TRBD1|NA
TGTGCCAGCAGTTTCGGACAGGAGGACTACAATGAGCAGTTCTTC
CASSFGQEDYNEQFF
>TRBV28|TRBJ1-4|TRBD1|NA
TGTGCCAGCAGTTTATCGGGGACAGGGTCTAACGAAAAACTGTTTTTT
CASSLSGTGSNEKLFF
>TRBV6-1|TRBJ2-7|NA|once
TGTGCCATCAGGACCGGGAAGGACGAGCAGTACTTC
CAIRTGKDEQYF
>TRBV2|TRBJ1-4|NA|once
TGTGCCAGCAGCCAGGTGGATGAAAAACTGTTTTTT
CASSQVDEKLFF
>TRBV30|TRBJ1-1|NA|NA
TGTGCCTGGAGTCGCGGGGAGACTGAAGCTTTCTTT
CAWSRGETEAFF
>TRBV28|TRBJ1-1|NA|few
TGTGCCAGCAGTACAGCTAACACTGAAGCTTTCTTT
CASSTANTEAFF
>TRBV4-1|TRBJ2-2|NA|NA
TGCGCCAGCAGCCAAGTCCAGGGGCGCACCGGGGAGCTGTTTTTT
CASSQVQGRTGELFF
>TRBV18|TRBJ2-3|TRBD1|NA
TGTGCCAGCTCACCACCGGGACAGGGCACAGATACGCAGTATTTT
CASSPPGQGTDTQYF
>TRBV28|TRBJ2-7|NA|many
TGTGCCAGCACACCTGGGGCTAGCGAATCCTACGAGCAGTACTTC
CASTPGASESYEQYF
>TRBV9|TRBJ2-1|TRBD2|NA
TGTGCCAGCAGTCCCAGGACTAGCGGGAGTTCCTACAATGAGCAGTTCTTC
CASSPRTSGSSYNEQFF
>TRBV6-5|TRBJ2-1|NA|NA
TGTGCCAGCAGCCGAGGGCGTGGGGGGGAGCAGTTCTTC
CASSRGRGGEQFF
>TRBV29-1|TRBJ1-2|TRBD1|NA
TGCAGCGTTGAGTCGACAGGGGCAGATCGTGGCTACACCTTC
CSVESTGADRGYTF
>TRBV28|TRBJ2-7|TRBD1|NA
TGTGCCAGCAGGATAGACAGGGGTCCCTACGAGCAGTACTTC
CASRIDRGPYEQYF
>TRBV11-2|TRBJ1-4|NA|NA
TGTGCCAGCAGCCCCGGACAGAGGAATGAAAAACTGTTTTTT
CASSPGQRNEKLFF
>TRBV5-5|TRBJ2-1|NA|NA
TGTGCCAGCAGCTTGGCGTCCAAGCCCTATGACAATGAGCAGTTCTTC
CASSLASKPYDNEQFF
>TRBV19|TRBJ1-2|TRBD1|NA
TGTGCCAGTAGTATCAACCGGGACAGCACGAGTGGCTACACCTTC
CASSINRDSTSGYTF
>TRBV7-2|TRBJ2-3|NA|NA
TGTGCCAGCAGCCTGGACAGCTATACGCAGTATTTT
CASSLDSYTQYF
>TRBV7-9|TRBJ2-5|TRBD2|NA
TGTGCCAGCAGCTCTAAAGGGACTAGTGCGGAGACCCAGTACTTC
CASSSKGTSAETQYF
>TRBV4-1|TRBJ1-5|TRBD1|NA
TGCGCCAGCAGCCAACAGGAGGGGGACAGGGGCGAATTTCGTCAGCCCCAGCATTTT
CASSQQEGDRGEFRQPQHF
>TRBV7-9|TRBJ1-3|NA|NA
TGTGCCAGCAGCTTAGAAGTAGCGGGGGTGGCTGGAAACACCATATATTTT
CASSLEVAGVAGNTIYF
>TRBV9|TRBJ2-3|TRBD1|NA
TGTGCCAGCAGCGCCGACCAGTTGGGGACAGGGATAGATACGCAGTATTTT
CASSADQLGTGIDTQYF
>TRBV2|TRBJ1-1|NA|NA
TGTGCCAGCACCCCCAGGGCCCGACGTAACACTGAAGCTTTCTTT
CASTPRARRNTEAFF
>TRBV10-1|TRBJ2-2|NA|NA
TGCGCCAGCAGTGAGATAGGCGGCGCGAACACCGGGGAGCTGTTTTTT
CASSEIGGANTGELFF
>TRBV7-2|TRBJ1-2|NA|once
TGTGCCAGCAGCTTAGCGGGGGGTGCGGGAGGGAACTATGGCTACACCTTC
CASSLAGGAGGNYGYTF
>TRBV28|TRBJ1-5|NA|NA
TGTGCCAGCAGTTCCGGAGGGGACGGAAATCAGCCCCAGCATTTT
CASSSGGDGNQPQHF
>TRBV7-9|TRBJ1-4|TRBD1|NA
TGTACCAGCAGCACCCGACAGGGCGACGGGGTAACTAATGAAAAACTGTTTTTT
CTSSTRQGDGVTNEKLFF
>TRBV7-6|TRBJ2-1|TRBD2|NA
TGTGCCAGCAGCTTCTTAGCGGGGGAGGTCTCTTTTGAGCAGTTCTTC
CASSFLAGEVSFEQFF
>TRBV7-9|TRBJ1-2|TRBD1|NA
TGTGCCAGCAGCTCATCGGACAGGGTCTTTAACTATGGCTACACCTTC
CASSSSDRVFNYGYTF
>TRBV29-1|TRBJ2-3|TRBD2|NA
TGCAGCGTTGTACTAGCGGGAGGGAATACGCAGTATTTT
CSVVLAGGNTQYF
>TRBV19|TRBJ1-6|NA|NA
TGTGCCAGTAGTATCGTCACTACAGGGACTAATTCACCCCTCCACTTT
CASSIVTTGTNSPLHF
>TRBV28|TRBJ2-7|TRBD1|NA
TGTGCCAGCAGACCTACGCAGGGGGCAGGGTACGAGCAGTACTTC
CASRPTQGAGYEQYF
>TRBV4-2|TRBJ2-5|TRBD2|NA
TGTGCCAGCAGCCCCGGAACCCGGGGGGGCTTCCAAGAGACCCAGTACTTC
CASSPGTRGGFQETQYF
>TRBV20-1|TRBJ1-2|TRBD1|NA
TGCAGTGCCAGGACAGGTAGCGGCTACACCTTC
CSARTGSGYTF
>TRBV18|TRBJ2-7|NA|NA
TGTGCCAGCTCACATGCGGACAGTCCCTACGAGCAGTACTTC
CASSHADSPYEQYF
>TRBV5-1|TRBJ2-1|NA|NA
TGCGCCAGCGGTCACAGGGCTCCCTACAATGAGCAGTTCTTC
CASGHRAPYNEQFF
>TRBV5-1|TRBJ2-4|TRBD2|NA
TGCGCCAGCAGCTTGGCCGGGAGGAGTAGCCCCCGATTC
CASSLAGRSSPRF
>TRBV29-1|TRBJ2-2|TRBD1|once
TGCAGCGTTGAAGGGCGCGGGACAGGGGGAGACACCGGGGAGCTGTTTTTT
CSVEGRGTGGDTGELFF
>TRBV7-9|TRBJ1-5|NA|NA
TGTGCCAGCAGCTTAGGCGCAGGGGATCAGCCCCAGCATTTT
CASSLGAGDQPQHF
>TRBV6-1|TRBJ2-7|NA|NA
TGTGCCAGCAGTCTAGGGGACAAAACGAGCCACGAGCAGTACTTC
CASSLGDKTSHEQYF
>TRBV14|TRBJ2-2|NA|once
TGTGCCAGCAGCCGCCCGGGACTGATAAACACCGGGGAGCTGTTTTTT
CASSRPGLINTGELFF
>TRBV18|TRBJ2-7|NA|many
TGTGCCAGCTCACCACCGGGCGCCGGTGTAATGAACGAGCAGTACTTC
CASSPPGAGVMNEQYF
>TRBV5-1|TRBJ2-2|NA|NA
TGCGCCAGCAGCTTGAACGGAGGAACTAACACCGGGGAGCTGTTTTTT
CASSLNGGTNTGELFF